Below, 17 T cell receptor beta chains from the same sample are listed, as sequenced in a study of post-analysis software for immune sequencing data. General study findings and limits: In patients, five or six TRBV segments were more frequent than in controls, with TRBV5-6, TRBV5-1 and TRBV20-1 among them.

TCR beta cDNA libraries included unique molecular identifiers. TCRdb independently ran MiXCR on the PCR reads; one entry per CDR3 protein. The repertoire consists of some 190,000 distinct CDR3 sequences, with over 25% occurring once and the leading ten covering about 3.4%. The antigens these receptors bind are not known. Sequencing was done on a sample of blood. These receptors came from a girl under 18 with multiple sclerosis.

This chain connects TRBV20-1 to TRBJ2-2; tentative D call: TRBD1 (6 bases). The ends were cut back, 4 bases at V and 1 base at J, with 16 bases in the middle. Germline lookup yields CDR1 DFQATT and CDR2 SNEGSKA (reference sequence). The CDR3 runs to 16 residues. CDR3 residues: CSAMHRESVNTGELFF. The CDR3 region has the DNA TGCAGTGCTATGCACAGGGAAAGCGTGAACACCGGGGAGCTGTTTTTT.

For the CDR3, the DNA is TGTGCCAGCAGCTTAATGGCCCAGGGGACCGGGGAGCTGTTTTTT. This encodes CASSLMAQGTGELFF. This chain links TRBV7-3 with TRBJ2-2; tentative D call: TRBD1 (6 bases). V lost 1 base and J lost 5, with 11 bases in between. The CDR3 covers 15 residues. Germline CDR1 SGHTA, CDR2 FQGTGA.

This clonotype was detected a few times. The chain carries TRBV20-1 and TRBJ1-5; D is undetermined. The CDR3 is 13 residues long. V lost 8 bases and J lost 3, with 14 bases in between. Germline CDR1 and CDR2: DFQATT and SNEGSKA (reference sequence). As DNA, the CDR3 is TGCAGTAGCTCCGGCAGCCCCAATCAGCCCCAGCATTTT. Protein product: CSSSGSPNQPQHF.

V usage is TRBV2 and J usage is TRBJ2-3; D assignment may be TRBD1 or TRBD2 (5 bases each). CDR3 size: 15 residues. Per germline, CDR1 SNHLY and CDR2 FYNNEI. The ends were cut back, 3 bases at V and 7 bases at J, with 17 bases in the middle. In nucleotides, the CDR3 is TGTGCCAGCAGTGATCCGGGACGGACTGACCATACGCAGTATTTT. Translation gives CASSDPGRTDHTQYF.

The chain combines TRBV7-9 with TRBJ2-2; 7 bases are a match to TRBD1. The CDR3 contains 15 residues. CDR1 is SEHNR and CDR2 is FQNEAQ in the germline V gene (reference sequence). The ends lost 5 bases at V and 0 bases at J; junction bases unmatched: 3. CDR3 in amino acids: CASSPDRTNTGELFF. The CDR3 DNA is TGTGCCAGCAGCCCGGACAGGACGAACACCGGGGAGCTGTTTTTT.

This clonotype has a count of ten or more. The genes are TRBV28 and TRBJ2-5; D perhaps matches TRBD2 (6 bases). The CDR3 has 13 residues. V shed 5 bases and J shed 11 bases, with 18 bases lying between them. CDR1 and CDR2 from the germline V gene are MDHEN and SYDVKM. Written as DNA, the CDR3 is TGTGCCAGCAGTCAAGAAGAGTTTCGGGAGCAGTACTTC. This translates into CASSQEEFREQYF.

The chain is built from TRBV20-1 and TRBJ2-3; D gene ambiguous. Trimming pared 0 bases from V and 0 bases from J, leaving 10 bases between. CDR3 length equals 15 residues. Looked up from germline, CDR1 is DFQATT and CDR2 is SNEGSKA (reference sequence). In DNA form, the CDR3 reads TGCAGTGCTAGAGATTTGTCAACGAGCACAGATACGCAGTATTTT. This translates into CSARDLSTSTDTQYF.

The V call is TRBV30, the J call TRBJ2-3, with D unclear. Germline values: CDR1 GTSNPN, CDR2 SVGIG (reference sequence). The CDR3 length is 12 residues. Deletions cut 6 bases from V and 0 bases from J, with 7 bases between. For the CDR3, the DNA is TGTGCCTGCCGTCCTAGCACAGATACGCAGTATTTT. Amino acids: CACRPSTDTQYF.

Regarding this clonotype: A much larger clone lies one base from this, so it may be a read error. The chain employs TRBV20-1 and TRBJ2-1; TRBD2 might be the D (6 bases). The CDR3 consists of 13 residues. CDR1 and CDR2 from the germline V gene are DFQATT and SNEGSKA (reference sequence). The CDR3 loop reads CSARGLPYDEQFF. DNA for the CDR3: TGCAGTGCTAGGGGACTTCCCTACGATGAGCAGTTCTTC.

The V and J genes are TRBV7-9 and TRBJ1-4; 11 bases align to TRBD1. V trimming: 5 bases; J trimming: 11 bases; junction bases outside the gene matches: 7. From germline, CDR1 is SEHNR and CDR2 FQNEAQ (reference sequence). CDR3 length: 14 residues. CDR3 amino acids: CASSQGQGVGKLFF. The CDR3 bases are TGTGCCAGCAGCCAGGGACAGGGGGTTGGTAAACTGTTTTTT.

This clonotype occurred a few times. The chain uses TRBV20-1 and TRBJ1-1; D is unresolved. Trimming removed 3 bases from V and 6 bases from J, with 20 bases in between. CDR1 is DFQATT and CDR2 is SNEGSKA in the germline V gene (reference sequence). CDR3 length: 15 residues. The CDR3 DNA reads TGCAGTGCTAGCCTCTCTACGTTCCCTTCACCTGAAGCTTTCTTT. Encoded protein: CSASLSTFPSPEAFF.

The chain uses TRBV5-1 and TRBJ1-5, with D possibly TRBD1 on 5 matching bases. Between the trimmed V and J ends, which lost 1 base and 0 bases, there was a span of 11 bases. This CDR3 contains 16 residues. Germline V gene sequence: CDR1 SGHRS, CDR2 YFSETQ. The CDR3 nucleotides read TGCGCCAGCAGCTTGACCGGGGGGGATAGCAATCAGCCCCAGCATTTT. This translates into CASSLTGGDSNQPQHF.

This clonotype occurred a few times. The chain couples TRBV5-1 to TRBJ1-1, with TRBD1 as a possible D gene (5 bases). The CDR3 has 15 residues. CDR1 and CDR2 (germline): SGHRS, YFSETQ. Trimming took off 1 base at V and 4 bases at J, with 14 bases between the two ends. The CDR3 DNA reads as TGCGCCAGCAGCTTGATTCCGGGGGGGAGCACTGAAGCTTTCTTT. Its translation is CASSLIPGGSTEAFF.

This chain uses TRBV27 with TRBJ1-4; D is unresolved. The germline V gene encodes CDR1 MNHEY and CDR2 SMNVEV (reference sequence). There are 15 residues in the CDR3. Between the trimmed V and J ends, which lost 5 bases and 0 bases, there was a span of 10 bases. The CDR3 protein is CASSLTKPTNEKLFF. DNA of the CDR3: TGTGCCAGCAGTCTAACCAAGCCAACTAATGAAAAACTGTTTTTT.

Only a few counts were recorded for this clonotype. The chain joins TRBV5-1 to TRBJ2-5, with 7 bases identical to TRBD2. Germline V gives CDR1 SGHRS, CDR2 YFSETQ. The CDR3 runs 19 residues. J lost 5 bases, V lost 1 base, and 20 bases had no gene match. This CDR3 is CASSLLLEASGMELETQYF. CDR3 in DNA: TGCGCCAGCAGCTTGTTGCTAGAGGCTAGCGGTATGGAATTGGAGACCCAGTACTTC.

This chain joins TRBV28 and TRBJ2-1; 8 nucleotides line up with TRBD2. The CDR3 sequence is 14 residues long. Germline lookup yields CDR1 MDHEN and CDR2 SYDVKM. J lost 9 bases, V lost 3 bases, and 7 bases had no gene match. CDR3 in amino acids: CASSLGGRPVEQFF. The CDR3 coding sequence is TGTGCCAGCAGTTTGGGCGGGAGGCCGGTTGAGCAGTTCTTC.

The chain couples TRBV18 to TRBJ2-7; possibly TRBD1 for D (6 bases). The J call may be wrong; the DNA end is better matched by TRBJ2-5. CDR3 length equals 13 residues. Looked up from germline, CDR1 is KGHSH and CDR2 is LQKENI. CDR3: CASSEQGRGTQYF. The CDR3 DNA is TGTGCCAGCTCGGAACAGGGCCGGGGGACCCAGTACTTC.